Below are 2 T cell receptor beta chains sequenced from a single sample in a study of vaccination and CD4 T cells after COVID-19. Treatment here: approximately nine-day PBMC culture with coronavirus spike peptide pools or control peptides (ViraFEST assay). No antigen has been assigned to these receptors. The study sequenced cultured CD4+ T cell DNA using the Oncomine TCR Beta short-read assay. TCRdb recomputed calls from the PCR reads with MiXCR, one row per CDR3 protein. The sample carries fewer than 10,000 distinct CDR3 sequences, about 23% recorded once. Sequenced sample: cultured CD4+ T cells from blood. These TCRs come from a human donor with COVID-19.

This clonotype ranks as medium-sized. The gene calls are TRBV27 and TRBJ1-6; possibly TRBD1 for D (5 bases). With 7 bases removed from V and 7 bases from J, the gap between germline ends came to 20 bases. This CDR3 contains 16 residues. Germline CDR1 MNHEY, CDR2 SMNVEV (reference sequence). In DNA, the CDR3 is TGTGCCAGCACTAACCTCGCGACAGCCAAAAATTCACCCCTCCACTTT. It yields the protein CASTNLATAKNSPLHF.

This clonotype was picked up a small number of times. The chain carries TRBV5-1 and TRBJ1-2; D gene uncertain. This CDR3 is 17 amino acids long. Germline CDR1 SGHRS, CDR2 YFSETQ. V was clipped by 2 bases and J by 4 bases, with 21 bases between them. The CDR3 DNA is TGCGCCAGCAGCTTCAAAGTGGGAGCCCAATCGGGCTATGGCTACACCTTC. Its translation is CASSFKVGAQSGYGYTF.